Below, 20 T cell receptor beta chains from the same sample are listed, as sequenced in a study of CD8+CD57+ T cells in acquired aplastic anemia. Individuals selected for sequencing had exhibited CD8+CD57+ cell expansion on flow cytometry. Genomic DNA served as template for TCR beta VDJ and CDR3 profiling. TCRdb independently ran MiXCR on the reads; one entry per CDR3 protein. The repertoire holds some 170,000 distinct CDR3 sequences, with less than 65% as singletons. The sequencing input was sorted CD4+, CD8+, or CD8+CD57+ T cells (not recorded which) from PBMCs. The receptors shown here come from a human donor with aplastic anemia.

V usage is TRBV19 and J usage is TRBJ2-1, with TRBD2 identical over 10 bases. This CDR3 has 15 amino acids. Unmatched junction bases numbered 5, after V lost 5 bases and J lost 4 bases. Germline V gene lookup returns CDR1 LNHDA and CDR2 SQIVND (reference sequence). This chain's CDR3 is CASSEGTSAYNEQFF. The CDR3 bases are TGTGCCAGTAGTGAGGGGACTAGCGCTTACAATGAGCAGTTCTTC.

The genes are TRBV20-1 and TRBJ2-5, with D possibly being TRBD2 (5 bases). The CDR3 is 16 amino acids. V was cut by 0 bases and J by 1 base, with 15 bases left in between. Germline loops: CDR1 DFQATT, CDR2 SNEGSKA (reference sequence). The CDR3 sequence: CSARDRREGVQETQYF. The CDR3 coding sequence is TGCAGTGCTAGAGATCGGCGCGAGGGAGTCCAAGAGACCCAGTACTTC.

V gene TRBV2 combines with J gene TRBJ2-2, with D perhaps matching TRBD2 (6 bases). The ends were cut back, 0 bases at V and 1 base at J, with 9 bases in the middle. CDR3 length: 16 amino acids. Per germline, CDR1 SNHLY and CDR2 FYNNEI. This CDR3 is CASSEARGRNTGELFF. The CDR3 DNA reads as TGTGCCAGCAGTGAAGCCCGGGGGAGGAACACCGGGGAGCTGTTTTTT.

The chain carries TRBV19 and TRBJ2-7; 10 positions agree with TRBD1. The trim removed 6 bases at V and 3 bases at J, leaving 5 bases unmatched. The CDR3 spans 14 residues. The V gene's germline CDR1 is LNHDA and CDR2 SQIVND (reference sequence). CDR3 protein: CASRPRDRGYEQYF. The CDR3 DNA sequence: TGTGCCAGTAGACCCCGGGACAGGGGCTACGAGCAGTACTTC.

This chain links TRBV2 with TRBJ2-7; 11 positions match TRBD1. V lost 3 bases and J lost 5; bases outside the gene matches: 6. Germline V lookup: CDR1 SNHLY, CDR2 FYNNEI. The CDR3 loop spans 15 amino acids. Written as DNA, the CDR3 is TGTGCCAGCAGTGACCAGGACAGGGGGCGGGACGAGCAGTACTTC. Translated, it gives CASSDQDRGRDEQYF. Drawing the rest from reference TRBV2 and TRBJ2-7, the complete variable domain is EPEVTQTPSHQVTQMGQEVILRCVPISNHLYFYWYRQILGQKVEFLVSFYNNEISEKSEIFDDQFSVERPDGSNFTLKIRSTKLEDSAMYFCASSDQDRGRDEQYFGPGTRLTVT.

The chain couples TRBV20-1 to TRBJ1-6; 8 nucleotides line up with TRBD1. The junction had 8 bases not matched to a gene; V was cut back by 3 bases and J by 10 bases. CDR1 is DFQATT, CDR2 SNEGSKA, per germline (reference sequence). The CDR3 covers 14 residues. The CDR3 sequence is CSARPGQGVSPLHF. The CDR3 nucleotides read TGCAGTGCTAGGCCTGGACAGGGAGTCTCACCCCTCCACTTT.

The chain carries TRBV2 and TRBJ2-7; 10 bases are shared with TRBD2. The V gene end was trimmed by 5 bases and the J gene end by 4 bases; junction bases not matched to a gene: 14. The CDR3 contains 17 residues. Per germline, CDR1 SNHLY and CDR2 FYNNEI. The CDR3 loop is CASSQPTVAGGGYEQYF. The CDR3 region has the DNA TGTGCCAGCAGTCAACCGACAGTAGCGGGAGGAGGGTACGAGCAGTACTTC.

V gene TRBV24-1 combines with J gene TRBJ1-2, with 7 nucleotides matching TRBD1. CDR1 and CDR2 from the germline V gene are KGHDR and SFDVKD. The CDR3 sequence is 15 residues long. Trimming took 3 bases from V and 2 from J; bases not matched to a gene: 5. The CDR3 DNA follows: TGTGCCACCAGTGATCCCGCAGGGGGGAACTATGGCTACACCTTC. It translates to CATSDPAGGNYGYTF.

The DNA for the CDR3 is TGTGCCAGCAGTGCTACCAGGACAGCTCGCAATCAGCCCCAGCATTTT. This codes for CASSATRTARNQPQHF. The chain uses TRBV25-1 and TRBJ1-5, with D possibly being TRBD1 (6 bases). The CDR3 has 16 residues. The germline V gene encodes CDR1 MGHDK and CDR2 SYGVNS. V lost 4 bases, J lost 2 bases, and 15 bases lay in between.

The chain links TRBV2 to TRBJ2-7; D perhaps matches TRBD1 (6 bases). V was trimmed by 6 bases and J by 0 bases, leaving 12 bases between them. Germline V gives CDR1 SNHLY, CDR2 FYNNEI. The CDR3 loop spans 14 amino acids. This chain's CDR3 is CASRYRDNSYEQYF. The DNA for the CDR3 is TGTGCCAGCAGGTACCGGGACAACTCCTACGAGCAGTACTTC.

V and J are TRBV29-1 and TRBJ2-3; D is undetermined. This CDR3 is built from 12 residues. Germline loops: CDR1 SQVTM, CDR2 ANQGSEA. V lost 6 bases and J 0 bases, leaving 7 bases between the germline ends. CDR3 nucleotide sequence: TGCAGCGTGAGATCTAGCACAGATACGCAGTATTTT. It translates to CSVRSSTDTQYF.

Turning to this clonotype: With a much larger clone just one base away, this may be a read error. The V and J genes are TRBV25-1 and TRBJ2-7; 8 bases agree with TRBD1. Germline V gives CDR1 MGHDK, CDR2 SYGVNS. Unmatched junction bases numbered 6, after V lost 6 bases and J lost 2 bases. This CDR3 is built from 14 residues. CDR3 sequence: CASSGTGQTYEQYF. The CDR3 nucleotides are TGTGCCAGCAGCGGGACAGGACAAACCTACGAGCAGTACTTC.

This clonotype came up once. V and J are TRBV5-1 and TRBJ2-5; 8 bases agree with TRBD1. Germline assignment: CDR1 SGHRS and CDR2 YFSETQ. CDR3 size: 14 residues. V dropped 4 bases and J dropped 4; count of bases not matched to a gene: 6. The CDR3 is CASSPTGGRETQYF. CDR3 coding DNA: TGCGCCAGCAGCCCCACAGGGGGGAGAGAGACCCAGTACTTC.

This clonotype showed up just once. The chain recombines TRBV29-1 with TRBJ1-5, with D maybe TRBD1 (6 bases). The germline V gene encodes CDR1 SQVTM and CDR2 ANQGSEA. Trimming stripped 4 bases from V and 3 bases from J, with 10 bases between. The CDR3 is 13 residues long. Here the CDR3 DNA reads TGCAGCGTTGCGGACAGTTTCAATCAGCCCCAGCATTTT. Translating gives CSVADSFNQPQHF.

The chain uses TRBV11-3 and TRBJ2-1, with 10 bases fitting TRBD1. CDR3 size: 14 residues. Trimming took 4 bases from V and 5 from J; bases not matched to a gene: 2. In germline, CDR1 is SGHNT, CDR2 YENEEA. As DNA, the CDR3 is TGTGCCAGCAGCTCCGGGACAGGGGACAATGAGCAGTTCTTC. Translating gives CASSSGTGDNEQFF.

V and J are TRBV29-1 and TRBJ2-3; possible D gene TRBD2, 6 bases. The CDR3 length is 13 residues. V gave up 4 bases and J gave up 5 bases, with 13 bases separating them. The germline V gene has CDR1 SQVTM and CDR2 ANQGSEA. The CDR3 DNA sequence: TGCAGCGTTGTTTGGCTAGCGATAGATACGCAGTATTTT. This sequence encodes CSVVWLAIDTQYF.

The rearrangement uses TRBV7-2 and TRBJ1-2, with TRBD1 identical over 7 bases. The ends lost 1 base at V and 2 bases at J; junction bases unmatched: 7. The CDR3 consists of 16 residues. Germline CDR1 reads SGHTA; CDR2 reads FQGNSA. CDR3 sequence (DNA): TGTGCCAGCAGCTTAGTTATTGGGACAGCGAACTATGGCTACACCTTC. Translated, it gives CASSLVIGTANYGYTF.

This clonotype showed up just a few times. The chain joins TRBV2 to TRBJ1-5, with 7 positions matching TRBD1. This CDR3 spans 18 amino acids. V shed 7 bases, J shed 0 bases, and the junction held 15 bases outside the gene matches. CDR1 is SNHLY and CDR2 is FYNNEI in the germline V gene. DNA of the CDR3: TGTGCCAGCACGACAGGGAAAAGCGGCTTAGTTAGCAATCAGCCCCAGCATTTT. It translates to CASTTGKSGLVSNQPQHF.

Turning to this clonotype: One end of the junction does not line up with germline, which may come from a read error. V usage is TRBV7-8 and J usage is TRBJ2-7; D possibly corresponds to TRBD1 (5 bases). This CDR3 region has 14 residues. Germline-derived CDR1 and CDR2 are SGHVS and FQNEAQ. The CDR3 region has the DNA TGTGCCGGCAGCTTAGCAGGGATCGGCCCCGAGCAGTACTTC. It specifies CAGSLAGIGPEQYF.

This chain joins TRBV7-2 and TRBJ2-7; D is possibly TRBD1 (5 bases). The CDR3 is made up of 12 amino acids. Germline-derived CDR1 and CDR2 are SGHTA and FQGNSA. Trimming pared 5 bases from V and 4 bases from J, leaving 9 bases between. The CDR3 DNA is TGTGCCAGCAGCCCTCACAGGTACGAGCAGTACTTC. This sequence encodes CASSPHRYEQYF.